Listed here are 31 T cell receptor beta chains from one sample, sequenced in a study of spatial heterogeneity in lung cancer. Sample time point: sample taken at primary tumor resection. Whole RNA obtained from tumor, nontumor lung or frozen PBMC underwent sequencing without sorting. TCRdb reprocessed the 5' RACE reads with MiXCR, giving one entry per CDR3 protein. The sample contains about 15,000 distinct CDR3 sequences, roughly a tenth of which appear only once. The starting material was PBMCs, obtained at surgery. All receptors derive from a male donor with early-stage non-small cell lung cancer.

The table lists this clonotype with many counts. This rearrangement joins TRBV29-1 to TRBJ2-5; 7 nucleotides line up with TRBD1. The ends lost 4 bases at V and 5 bases at J; junction bases unmatched: 7. In germline, CDR1 is SQVTM, CDR2 ANQGSEA. The CDR3 is 13 residues long. CDR3: CSVAGGEWETQYF. CDR3 DNA: TGCAGCGTTGCAGGGGGAGAATGGGAGACCCAGTACTTC. The full variable domain, rest sourced from reference TRBV29-1 and TRBJ2-5, is SAVISQKPSRDICQRGTSLTIQCQVDSQVTMMFWYRQQPGQSLTLIATANQGSEATYESGFVIDKFPISRPNLTFSTLTVSNMSPEDSSIYLCSVAGGEWETQYFGPGTRLLVL.

The sample holds many counts of this clonotype. This chain connects TRBV5-1 to TRBJ2-5, with 10 bases fitting TRBD1. The junction had 1 base not matched to a gene; V was cut back by 7 bases and J by 4 bases. Germline V CDR1 and CDR2: SGHRS, YFSETQ. This CDR3 has 12 amino acids. The CDR3 region is CASRDRGETQYF. In nucleotides, the CDR3 is TGCGCCAGCCGGGACAGGGGAGAGACCCAGTACTTC.

This clonotype is medium-sized by share. The CDR3 nucleotides are TGTGCCAGCAGCACGCGGACTAGCGGGAACCCCCTCGAGCAGTACTTC. This gives the protein CASSTRTSGNPLEQYF. The chain has TRBV11-2 and TRBJ2-7, with 12 bases lining up with TRBD2. The CDR3 has 16 amino acids. The germline CDR1 and CDR2 sequences are SGHAT and FQNNGV. V was clipped by 5 bases and J by 6 bases; unmatched bases: 11.

In its sample, this clonotype was seen many times. The chain combines TRBV29-1 with TRBJ1-3; tentative D call: TRBD1 (5 bases). Deletions cut 0 bases from V and 3 bases from J, with 9 bases between. Germline assignment: CDR1 SQVTM and CDR2 ANQGSEA. This CDR3 spans 14 amino acids. CDR3: CSVEERQLGNTIYF. For the CDR3, the DNA is TGCAGCGTTGAAGAGAGACAGCTTGGAAACACCATATATTTT.

By sample fraction, this clonotype is medium-sized (0.01 to 0.1%). This rearrangement joins TRBV7-3 to TRBJ2-1, with D possibly TRBD2 on 5 matching bases. The CDR3 has 14 amino acids. With 6 bases removed from V and 8 bases from J, the gap between germline ends came to 17 bases. Germline CDR1 reads SGHTA; CDR2 reads FQGTGA. The CDR3 here is CASRTHGLSDEQFF. CDR3 nucleotides: TGTGCCAGCAGAACACACGGACTTAGCGATGAGCAGTTCTTC.

This clonotype was found many times. V usage is TRBV28 and J usage is TRBJ2-3, with D possibly matching TRBD1 (6 bases). Germline V gene lookup returns CDR1 MDHEN and CDR2 SYDVKM. V lost 7 bases and J lost 1, with 12 bases in between. The CDR3 extends over 14 amino acids. The DNA for the CDR3 is TGTGCCAGCAACCCCTGGGGGCGCACAGATACGCAGTATTTT. Translation: CASNPWGRTDTQYF.

This clonotype has ten or more counts. The gene calls are TRBV24-1 and TRBJ2-3; unclear D gene. Germline V gene lookup returns CDR1 KGHDR and CDR2 SFDVKD. The CDR3 is made up of 13 amino acids. V shed 0 bases and J shed 5 bases, with 5 bases lying between them. DNA of the CDR3: TGTGCCACCAGTGATTTGCGCCTAGATACGCAGTATTTT. This encodes CATSDLRLDTQYF.

The chain uses TRBV15 and TRBJ2-1, with 11 bases lining up with TRBD2. With 0 bases clipped from V and 3 bases from J, the junction kept 16 bases outside the gene matches. The CDR3 has 21 amino acids. Germline V gene sequence: CDR1 LNHNV, CDR2 YYDKDF (reference sequence). CDR3 coding DNA: TGTGCCACCAGCAGAGACCTAGCGGGAGGTCCCTCCGGATGGGGCTACAATGAGCAGTTCTTC. Protein product: CATSRDLAGGPSGWGYNEQFF.

V usage is TRBV12-3 or TRBV12-4 and J usage is TRBJ2-7; TRBD2 matches at 7 bases. With 3 bases clipped from V and 6 bases from J, the junction kept 5 bases outside the gene matches. The CDR3 length is 13 residues. This CDR3 is CASSLAGAAEQYF. CDR3 in DNA: TGTGCCAGCAGTTTGGCGGGAGCGGCCGAGCAGTACTTC.

There are many counts of this clonotype. The CDR3 DNA reads TGTGCCAGCAGCCCGGCCGGGACTTTCGTCTACGAGCAGTACTTC. Its translation is CASSPAGTFVYEQYF. The V and J genes are TRBV14 and TRBJ2-7; D is possibly TRBD2 (6 bases). Germline CDR1 reads SGHDN; CDR2 reads FVKESK. V lost 4 bases, J lost 3 bases, and 16 bases lay in between. The CDR3 is 15 residues long.

Ten or more counts support this clonotype. The J gene is TRBJ2-7, the V gene TRBV19; 7 bases map to TRBD1. Looked up from germline, CDR1 is LNHDA and CDR2 is SQIVND (reference sequence). V was clipped by 2 bases and J by 3 bases; unmatched bases: 4. The CDR3 covers 14 residues. CDR3 amino acids: CASSITRDSYEQYF. In DNA, the CDR3 is TGTGCCAGTAGTATAACCCGGGACAGCTACGAGCAGTACTTC.

In its sample, this clonotype was seen many times. V is TRBV28 and J is TRBJ2-3, with D uncertain. CDR1 and CDR2 (germline): MDHEN, SYDVKM. Trimming shortened V by 6 bases and J by 0 bases, and 7 bases separated the two germline ends. The CDR3 is made up of 13 amino acids. The CDR3 DNA reads TGTGCCAGCAGCCCGCCCAGCACAGATACGCAGTATTTT. This codes for CASSPPSTDTQYF.

This clonotype has a count of ten or more. The V gene is TRBV12-3 or TRBV12-4, the J gene TRBJ2-1, with TRBD2 matching 7 bases. This CDR3 spans 15 amino acids. Trimming cost V 1 base and J 4 bases; bases outside gene matches: 4. This CDR3 is CASSLGGGSYNEQFF. The CDR3 DNA sequence: TGTGCCAGCAGTTTAGGCGGGGGTAGTTACAATGAGCAGTTCTTC.

This clonotype was detected ten times or more. The rearrangement joins TRBV20-1 to TRBJ1-1; D uncertain. Between the trimmed V and J ends, which lost 6 bases and 4 bases, there was a span of 15 bases. The length of the CDR3 is 13 residues. The germline V gene encodes CDR1 DFQATT and CDR2 SNEGSKA (reference sequence). CDR3 in DNA: TGCAGTGCCAGAAGAGTACGGGGCACTGAAGCTTTCTTT. Protein: CSARRVRGTEAFF.

The rearrangement joins TRBV29-1 to TRBJ1-1; D gene uncertain. Between the trimmed V and J ends, which lost 4 bases and 1 base, there was a span of 4 bases. CDR3 size: 11 residues. In germline, CDR1 is SQVTM, CDR2 ANQGSEA. The chain's CDR3 is CSVGKNTEAFF. In DNA, the CDR3 is TGCAGCGTTGGGAAGAACACTGAAGCTTTCTTT.

By share, this clonotype counts as medium-sized. DNA for the CDR3: TGCAGTGCTAGGGGCGCCACTGAAGCTTTCTTT. Translation gives CSARGATEAFF. The chain employs TRBV20-1 and TRBJ1-1; D remains unclear. With 3 bases removed from V and 4 bases from J, the gap between germline ends came to 6 bases. Germline CDR1 reads DFQATT; CDR2 reads SNEGSKA (reference sequence). The CDR3 runs to 11 residues.

In this sample, this clonotype turned up many times. V usage is TRBV11-2 and J usage is TRBJ1-5; TRBD1 is a possible D gene (5 bases). CDR1 and CDR2 (germline): SGHAT, FQNNGV. This CDR3 comprises 15 residues. V was clipped by 5 bases and J by 0 bases, with 11 bases between them. The CDR3 spells CASSRDRSSNQPQHF. The CDR3 nucleotides are TGTGCCAGCAGCCGAGACAGATCTAGCAATCAGCCCCAGCATTTT.

The chain combines TRBV2 with TRBJ1-5, with a tentative D call TRBD1 (6 bases). In germline, CDR1 is SNHLY, CDR2 FYNNEI. Trimming removed 3 bases from V and 3 bases from J, with 15 bases in between. CDR3 size: 16 residues. In DNA, the CDR3 is TGTGCCAGCAGTGACGGAGTCGGACAGCTCAATCAGCCCCAGCATTTT. Its protein product is CASSDGVGQLNQPQHF.

This clonotype was seen at least ten times. This chain links TRBV7-2 with TRBJ2-2, with TRBD2 matching 14 bases. The V segment lost 6 bases and the J segment 5 bases; nucleotides outside the gene matches: 2. This CDR3 has 15 amino acids. Germline CDR1 reads SGHTA; CDR2 reads FQGNSA. The CDR3: CASRGLAGVTGELFF. Here the CDR3 DNA reads TGTGCCAGCAGGGGACTAGCGGGAGTTACCGGGGAGCTGTTTTTT.

This clonotype was counted at least ten times. CDR3 loop: CASSLKGGAAPYEQYF. The CDR3 nucleotides read TGTGCCAGCAGTTTAAAGGGTGGGGCGGCCCCCTACGAGCAGTACTTC. The rearrangement joins TRBV27 to TRBJ2-7; perhaps TRBD1 as D (5 bases). There are 16 residues in the CDR3. Trimming stripped 2 bases from V and 2 bases from J, with 16 bases between. Germline V gene data show CDR1 as MNHEY and CDR2 as SMNVEV (reference sequence).

This clonotype was counted ten times or more. V usage is TRBV6-1 and J usage is TRBJ2-3; D gene ambiguous. With 7 bases removed from V and 5 bases from J, the gap between germline ends came to 13 bases. The CDR3 is made up of 13 amino acids. CDR1 and CDR2 from the germline V gene are MNHNS and SASEGT. This CDR3 is CASTRSLGDTQYF. CDR3 DNA: TGTGCCAGCACCCGGAGTCTTGGAGATACGCAGTATTTT.

This clonotype was seen at least ten times. The chain has TRBV12-3 or TRBV12-4 and TRBJ2-5, with D possibly TRBD1 on 6 matching bases. This CDR3 is 13 amino acids long. Trimming removed 5 bases from V and 2 bases from J, with 9 bases in between. CDR3 region: CASSGQNQETQYF. The CDR3 nucleotides read TGTGCCAGCAGTGGACAGAATCAAGAGACCCAGTACTTC.

This clonotype was counted many times. The rearrangement links TRBV20-1 to TRBJ2-5, with TRBD1 as a possible D gene (5 bases). Germline V lookup: CDR1 DFQATT, CDR2 SNEGSKA (reference sequence). This CDR3 has 13 amino acids. Between the trimmed V and J ends, which lost 2 bases and 3 bases, there was a span of 10 bases. The CDR3 loop is CSARWQGEETQYF. The CDR3 DNA sequence: TGCAGTGCTAGATGGCAGGGTGAAGAGACCCAGTACTTC.

This clonotype was detected many times. The CDR3 spells CAISENPSGLSGYTF. The CDR3 bases are TGTGCCATCAGTGAGAATCCTTCGGGACTGAGTGGCTACACCTTC. The V gene is TRBV10-3, the J gene TRBJ1-2, with D perhaps matching TRBD1 (5 bases). The CDR3 runs 15 residues. Germline V gene data show CDR1 as ENHRY and CDR2 as SYGVKD. V was cut by 2 bases and J by 7 bases, with 17 bases left in between.

Many counts were recorded for this clonotype. The chain combines TRBV28 with TRBJ2-1; D is uncertain. The germline CDR1 and CDR2 sequences are MDHEN and SYDVKM. The CDR3 extends over 15 amino acids. Trimming removed 3 bases at V and 0 bases at J, with 9 bases between. The CDR3 DNA reads as TGTGCCAGCAGTTTCTCACCGGGCTCCTACAATGAGCAGTTCTTC. It codes for CASSFSPGSYNEQFF.

The sample holds many counts of this clonotype. The rearrangement joins TRBV11-2 to TRBJ2-5; TRBD2 agrees at 8 bases. The CDR3 consists of 17 residues. J gave up 4 bases and V 1 base, and 11 bases lay outside the gene matches. Per the germline V gene, CDR1 is SGHAT and CDR2 is FQNNGV. The CDR3 DNA is TGTGCCAGCAGCTTAGTTTCACGCGGGAGGTCAGGAGAGACCCAGTACTTC. Encoded protein: CASSLVSRGRSGETQYF.

This clonotype showed up just a few times. V usage is TRBV20-1 and J usage is TRBJ2-3; tentatively, D is TRBD1 (6 bases). CDR3 size: 13 residues. Trimming took 5 bases from V and 2 from J, leaving 11 bases between them. Germline V gives CDR1 DFQATT, CDR2 SNEGSKA (reference sequence). CDR3 residues: CSAPRGTTDTQYF. CDR3 sequence (DNA): TGCAGTGCTCCCAGGGGTACCACAGATACGCAGTATTTT.

In this sample, this clonotype turned up many times. J is TRBJ2-1 and V is TRBV15; 10 positions match TRBD2. After removal of 0 bases from V and 7 bases from J, the junction contained 3 bases not matched to a gene. Germline V gives CDR1 LNHNV, CDR2 YYDKDF (reference sequence). The CDR3 spans 15 residues. Here the CDR3 DNA reads TGTGCCACCAGCAGAGAAGGACTAGCGGATAATGAGCAGTTCTTC. It specifies CATSREGLADNEQFF.

This clonotype was counted a few times. The V and J genes are TRBV19 and TRBJ1-1, with D perhaps TRBD1 (5 bases). V lost 6 bases and J 3 bases, leaving 11 bases between the germline ends. CDR3 size: 13 residues. Germline CDR1 reads LNHDA; CDR2 reads SQIVND (reference sequence). The CDR3 sequence is CASRKGWDTEAFF. CDR3 coding DNA: TGTGCCAGTAGAAAGGGGTGGGACACTGAAGCTTTCTTT.

The chain has TRBV21-1 and TRBJ2-2; the table calls TRBD1, which could not be checked here. TRBV21-1 is listed as a pseudogene. This CDR3 spans 15 amino acids. The CDR3 is CASPRSRAFTGELFF. DNA of the CDR3: TGTGCCAGCCCGAGGTCCAGGGCTTTCACCGGGGAGCTGTTTTTT.

This clonotype appeared many times. The CDR3 DNA sequence: TGTGCCAGCAGCCAACATCAACCGGGACTAGCGGGAAATGAGCAGTTCTTC. Its translation: CASSQHQPGLAGNEQFF. V usage is TRBV6-2 or TRBV6-3 and J usage is TRBJ2-1, with 13 positions matching TRBD2. The J segment lost 7 bases and the V segment lost 6 bases, leaving 12 bases of the junction unmatched. Germline CDR1 is MNHEY and CDR2 is SVGEGT. The CDR3 has 17 amino acids.